The 10 T cell receptor beta chains presented below share a single source sample, sequenced in a study of human T cells and chemical hapten exposure. Each CDR3 protein gets one entry after TCRdb re-called the RACE reads with MiXCR. The data contain around 300,000 distinct CDR3 sequences, approximately 6.3% of them singletons. Sample time point: patch test 1, 2 weeks after DPC sensitization. The treatment here: therapeutic diphenylcyclopropenone sensitization with weekly scalp DPC. The sample was whole blood, taken in connection with sensitization to the hapten diphenylcyclopropenone (DPC). The receptors were gathered from a woman under 30 with alopecia areata. Some clones in this sample may be carry-over from other donors' samples.

This clonotype occurred a few times. The rearrangement links TRBV4-3 to TRBJ2-5, with 14 nucleotides matching TRBD2. CDR3 length equals 17 residues. In germline, CDR1 is LGHNA, CDR2 YSLEER. V was pared by 4 bases and J by 4 bases, with 8 bases of the junction left unmatched. CDR3 sequence (DNA): TGCGCCAGCAGCCCTGGACTAGCGGGGGGAGAGTTAGAGACCCAGTACTTC. This sequence encodes CASSPGLAGGELETQYF.

Only a few counts were recorded for this clonotype. The chain combines TRBV6-1 with TRBJ1-5, with TRBD1 as a possible D gene (5 bases). The CDR3 covers 13 residues. Trimming cost V 2 bases and J 7 bases, with 9 bases left between them. Germline assignment: CDR1 MNHNS and CDR2 SASEGT. Written as DNA, the CDR3 is TGTGCCAGCAGTGAAAATCGACAGCAGCCCCAGCATTTT. It translates to CASSENRQQPQHF.

The rearrangement uses TRBV5-1 and TRBJ1-2; D uncertain. Germline CDR1 and CDR2: SGHRS and YFSETQ. Between the trimmed V and J ends, which lost 0 bases and 3 bases, there was a span of 9 bases. The CDR3 length is 14 residues. The CDR3: CASSLEEADYGYTF. In DNA, the CDR3 is TGCGCCAGCAGCTTGGAAGAGGCAGACTATGGCTACACCTTC.

This clonotype was seen many times. The rearrangement links TRBV20-1 to TRBJ2-6, with a tentative D call TRBD1 (6 bases). The CDR3 is 14 amino acids. Trimming removed 5 bases at V and 3 bases at J, with 11 bases between. Germline V CDR1 and CDR2: DFQATT, SNEGSKA (reference sequence). CDR3 loop: CSAGQYGGANVLTF. CDR3 in DNA: TGCAGTGCTGGACAGTATGGTGGGGCCAACGTCCTGACTTTC.

This chain uses TRBV15 with TRBJ2-5; D remains ambiguous. Germline values: CDR1 LNHNV, CDR2 YYDKDF (reference sequence). The CDR3 has 16 residues. Trimming removed 0 bases at V and 2 bases at J, with 13 bases between. The CDR3 region is CATSRDGGTQQETQYF. The CDR3 DNA reads as TGTGCCACCAGCAGAGATGGTGGCACCCAACAAGAGACCCAGTACTTC.

The chain employs TRBV6-5 and TRBJ2-2; D is uncertain. This CDR3 has 15 residues. The germline gives CDR1 MNHEY, CDR2 SVGAGI. V was cut by 6 bases and J by 0 bases, with 11 bases left in between. CDR3 sequence reads: CASSWSEANTGELFF. CDR3 nucleotides: TGTGCCAGCAGCTGGAGCGAGGCGAACACCGGGGAGCTGTTTTTT.

There are many counts of this clonotype. The chain joins TRBV7-2 to TRBJ2-3; no reliable D call. V was trimmed by 1 base and J by 2 bases, leaving 10 bases between them. CDR1 SGHTA and CDR2 FQGNSA come from the germline V gene. This CDR3 is 15 amino acids long. CDR3 residues: CASSLEYLLTDTQYF. As DNA, the CDR3 is TGTGCCAGCAGCTTAGAATATTTGCTCACAGATACGCAGTATTTT.

This clonotype was counted at least ten times. This chain uses TRBV7-8 with TRBJ1-1; unclear D gene. CDR1 is SGHVS and CDR2 is FQNEAQ in the germline V gene. V was pared by 1 base and J by 0 bases, with 9 bases between. The CDR3 is 15 residues long. As DNA, the CDR3 is TGTGCCAGCAGCTTAGTCGCCAGGTTGAACACTGAAGCTTTCTTT. Residues: CASSLVARLNTEAFF.

In this sample, this clonotype turned up many times. Its ends do not fully match the called genes, so a read error is possible. The chain carries TRBV29-1 and TRBJ2-7; D unresolved. The CDR3 spans 13 residues. From germline, CDR1 is SQVTM and CDR2 ANQGSEA. CDR3 in amino acids: CSVGARNSNEQYF. As DNA, the CDR3 is TGCAGCGTTGGGGCACGGAACTCCAACGAGCAGTACTTC.

At least ten counts were recorded for this clonotype. J is TRBJ2-5 and V is TRBV29-1, with D unresolved. Germline CDR1 SQVTM, CDR2 ANQGSEA. This CDR3 comprises 13 residues. V was pared by 1 base and J by 5 bases, with 11 bases between. Here the CDR3 DNA reads TGCAGCGTTGAAGCGGCCGCTACCGAGACCCAGTACTTC. Translating it yields CSVEAAATETQYF.